The 13 T cell receptor beta chains below all came from one sample that was sequenced in a study of graft-versus-host responses after intestinal transplantation. Data came from immunoSEQ multiplex PCR; TCRdb stores just in-frame clones and leaves some out. Here the sample spans around 84,000 clones, under 85% being singletons. For these TCRs, the target antigens are not known. The material was unstimulated CD8+ T cells sorted from spleen or lymph node cells, obtained before intestinal transplant. The receptors were gathered from a human donor who received an intestinal transplant.

This sequence joins TRBV4-1 and TRBJ2-3; D may be TRBD2 (5 bases). The germline V and J ends were trimmed by 3 bases and 5 bases, with 18 bases remaining between them. The germline gives CDR1 MGHRA, CDR2 YSYEKL. This CDR3 contains 16 residues. The CDR3 region has the DNA TGCGCCAGCAGCCACGCTAGCCCTTCCGTAATAGATACGCAGTATTTT. Translation: CASSHASPSVIDTQYF.

The chain recombines TRBV7-2 with TRBJ2-7; D is uncertain. CDR1 is SGHTA and CDR2 is FQGNSA in the germline V gene. The V gene lost 2 bases and the J gene lost 6 bases, with 5 bases spanning the gap. The CDR3 covers 11 residues. The CDR3 here is CASSLTTEQYF. DNA of the CDR3: TGTGCCAGCAGCTTAACCACCGAGCAGTACTTC.

V gene TRBV7-9 combines with J gene TRBJ2-1, with TRBD2 matching 13 bases. J was trimmed by 0 bases and V by 4 bases; bases with no gene match: 9. CDR1 is SEHNR, CDR2 FQNEAQ, per germline (reference sequence). The CDR3 consists of 19 residues. For the CDR3, the DNA is TGTGCCAGCAGCTCTCCGGGACTAGCGGGATCCCACTCCTACAATGAGCAGTTCTTC. It yields the protein CASSSPGLAGSHSYNEQFF.

The J gene is TRBJ2-7, the V gene TRBV11-2, with no clear D. This CDR3 comprises 13 residues. V lost 1 base, J lost 2 bases, and 6 bases lay in between. CDR1 and CDR2 from the germline V gene are SGHAT and FQNNGV. CDR3 protein: CASSLASPYEQYF. Here the CDR3 DNA reads TGTGCCAGCAGCTTAGCCAGCCCCTACGAGCAGTACTTC.

This clone is medium-sized. The DNA is omitted, as the CDR3 cannot be located on it reliably, and the CDR3 follows TCRdb's listing. The V call is TRBV21-1, the J call TRBJ2-1; TRBD2 is the table's D call, not checked against the DNA. TRBV21-1 represents a pseudogene. Ends included, the CDR3 has 16 residues. The CDR3: CASSPHWASGSNEQFF.

V is TRBV19 and J is TRBJ2-7; D may be TRBD2 (6 bases). V lost 4 bases to trimming and J lost 3 bases, with 7 bases between them. This CDR3 is built from 12 residues. Germline-derived CDR1 and CDR2 are LNHDA and SQIVND (reference sequence). The CDR3 DNA reads TGTGCCAGTAGTAGGGGACTCTACGAGCAGTACTTC. Translated, it gives CASSRGLYEQYF.

In this sample, this clone turned up a few times. The V call is TRBV2, the J call TRBJ2-5; D may match TRBD1 or TRBD2 (5 bases each). Trimming stripped 11 bases from V and 0 bases from J, with 16 bases between. The CDR3 runs to 14 residues. CDR1 and CDR2 (germline): SNHLY, FYNNEI. In nucleotides, the CDR3 is TGTGCCCGCAATGGGGACGGGAACCAAGAGACCCAGTACTTC. The encoded protein is CARNGDGNQETQYF. The full variable domain, completed using reference TRBV2 and TRBJ2-5, is EPEVTQTPSHQVTQMGQEVILRCVPISNHLYFYWYRQILGQKVEFLVSFYNNEISEKSEIFDDQFSVERPDGSNFTLKIRSTKLEDSAMYFCARNGDGNQETQYFGPGTRLLVL.

The V and J genes are TRBV2 and TRBJ1-1; 9 positions match TRBD1. Trimming removed 9 bases from V and 3 bases from J; junction bases left unmatched: 11. Germline V gives CDR1 SNHLY, CDR2 FYNNEI. The CDR3 contains 15 residues. Here the CDR3 reads CARPGQGKEDTEAFF. CDR3 DNA: TGTGCCAGACCGGGACAGGGAAAAGAGGACACTGAAGCTTTCTTT.

This sequence joins TRBV4-1 and TRBJ2-7; D gene ambiguous. Trimming removed 0 bases from V and 3 bases from J, with 12 bases in between. This CDR3 contains 15 residues. The V gene's germline CDR1 is MGHRA and CDR2 YSYEKL. The DNA of the CDR3 is TGCGCCAGCAGCCAAGAAGGTACAGCCTTCTACGAGCAGTACTTC. Its protein product is CASSQEGTAFYEQYF.

The chain has TRBV6-1 and TRBJ2-1; D may be TRBD2 (5 bases). This CDR3 is built from 14 residues. V was shortened by 2 bases and J by 2 bases, with 7 bases between the two germline ends. The germline V gene has CDR1 MNHNS and CDR2 SASEGT. CDR3 residues: CASSETRAYNEQFF. CDR3 DNA sequence: TGTGCCAGCAGTGAAACTAGAGCCTACAATGAGCAGTTCTTC.

This clone has a single count. The V call is TRBV10-3, the J call TRBJ2-1; 9 bases fit TRBD1. The V gene end was trimmed by 7 bases and the J gene end by 5 bases; junction bases not matched to a gene: 3. This CDR3 is built from 13 residues. Germline V gives CDR1 ENHRY, CDR2 SYGVKD. In DNA, the CDR3 is TGTGCCATCAACCGGGACAGGGACAATGAGCAGTTCTTC. It encodes CAINRDRDNEQFF.

The V and J genes are TRBV9 and TRBJ2-1, with D tentatively TRBD2 (6 bases). Deletions cut 3 bases from V and 0 bases from J, with 10 bases between. Germline CDR1 SGDLS, CDR2 YYNGEE. The CDR3 spans 15 residues. The CDR3 sequence: CASSASGFSYNEQFF. For the CDR3, the DNA is TGTGCCAGCAGCGCAAGCGGGTTCTCCTACAATGAGCAGTTCTTC.

V is TRBV2 and J is TRBJ2-2; D gene ambiguous. The ends were cut back, 8 bases at V and 4 bases at J, with 14 bases in the middle. There are 14 residues in the CDR3. In germline, CDR1 is SNHLY, CDR2 FYNNEI. Written as DNA, the CDR3 is TGTGCCAGCGATGCTTTGGTGGGCACCGGGGAGCTGTTTTTT. It is translated as CASDALVGTGELFF.